A single sample is the source of the 23 T cell receptor beta chains below, sequenced in a study of human T cells and chemical hapten exposure. TCRdb passed the RACE reads through MiXCR, listing each CDR3 protein once. The sample includes tens of thousands of distinct CDR3 sequences, roughly a tenth of them seen just once. The time point is: pre-sensitization, week 0. The treatment denotes: therapeutic diphenylcyclopropenone sensitization with weekly scalp DPC. The specimen was whole blood, collected in connection with sensitization to the hapten diphenylcyclopropenone (DPC). The receptors shown here come from a man aged 25 to 40 with alopecia areata. Some clones in this sample may be carry-over from other donors' samples.

The chain employs TRBV15 and TRBJ2-7; D unresolved. Trimming shortened V by 0 bases and J by 6 bases, and 9 bases separated the two germline ends. The CDR3 sequence is 13 residues long. CDR1 LNHNV and CDR2 YYDKDF come from the germline V gene (reference sequence). In DNA form, the CDR3 reads TGTGCCACCAGCAGAGATCTATTGGGCGAGCAGTACTTC. Translating it yields CATSRDLLGEQYF.

This clonotype was observed many times. This chain joins TRBV4-2 and TRBJ2-2, with a possible D match to TRBD1 (5 bases). The CDR3 extends over 15 amino acids. The germline V and J ends were trimmed by 1 base and 3 bases, with 9 bases remaining between them. Germline CDR1 is LGHNA and CDR2 is YNFKEQ. CDR3 DNA sequence: TGTGCCAGCAGCCAAGGGGGCAGCTACACCGGGGAGCTGTTTTTT. Translation: CASSQGGSYTGELFF.

In its sample, this clonotype was seen a few times. The chain combines TRBV6-5 with TRBJ1-2; D is possibly TRBD1 (5 bases). Germline V gene sequence: CDR1 MNHEY, CDR2 SVGAGI. CDR3 size: 14 residues. V was trimmed by 0 bases and J by 8 bases, leaving 13 bases between them. The CDR3 region has the DNA TGTGCCAGCAGTTACTCGAGAGGGGCGTCGGGCTACACCTTC. This sequence encodes CASSYSRGASGYTF.

This clonotype has a handful of counts. The chain recombines TRBV5-1 with TRBJ2-1, with 10 bases that match TRBD2. This CDR3 is 15 amino acids long. CDR1 and CDR2 (germline): SGHRS, YFSETQ. J lost 4 bases, V lost 0 bases, and 1 base had no gene match. The CDR3 nucleotides read TGCGCCAGCAGCTTGGCGACTAGCGGGTACAATGAGCAGTTCTTC. Residues: CASSLATSGYNEQFF.

At least ten counts were recorded for this clonotype. The chain employs TRBV19 and TRBJ1-5; D not certain. The CDR3 loop spans 14 amino acids. Between the trimmed V and J ends, which lost 1 base and 6 bases, there was a span of 10 bases. CDR1 LNHDA and CDR2 SQIVND come from the germline V gene (reference sequence). CDR3: CASSIVGLGQPQHF. DNA for the CDR3: TGTGCCAGTAGTATAGTAGGGTTGGGTCAGCCCCAGCATTTT.

The chain recombines TRBV12-3 or TRBV12-4 with TRBJ2-5; maybe TRBD1 (6 bases). The length of the CDR3 is 12 residues. V was clipped by 5 bases and J by 7 bases, with 11 bases between them. In DNA form, the CDR3 reads TGTGCCAGCAGTACAGGGATCGGGACCCAGTACTTC. This sequence encodes CASSTGIGTQYF.

The table lists this clonotype with many counts. The J gene is TRBJ1-1, the V gene TRBV6-6; maybe TRBD1 (6 bases). V gave up 0 bases and J gave up 4 bases, with 15 bases separating them. Germline V gene sequence: CDR1 MNHNY, CDR2 SVGAGI (reference sequence). The CDR3 covers 16 residues. The CDR3, as DNA: TGTGCCAGCAGTTACTCGATTAGGGGGGGAGGCACTGAAGCTTTCTTT. It specifies CASSYSIRGGGTEAFF.

The chain joins TRBV28 to TRBJ2-3; a weak D match, TRBD1 (5 bases). The germline CDR1 and CDR2 sequences are MDHEN and SYDVKM. The CDR3 has 14 amino acids. V dropped 4 bases and J dropped 4 bases, with 12 bases sitting between them. This CDR3 reads CASSYIGAPDTQYF. CDR3 nucleotides: TGTGCCAGCAGTTATATAGGGGCCCCAGATACGCAGTATTTT.

This clonotype has at least ten counts. This chain joins TRBV7-6 and TRBJ1-5; weak D call: TRBD1 (6 bases). CDR1 and CDR2 from the germline V gene are SGHVS and FNYEAQ. The V end was cut by 3 bases, the J end by 5 bases, with 8 bases between. The CDR3 loop spans 13 amino acids. Here the CDR3 DNA reads TGTGCCAGCAGCTTGGGGGCGGATCAGCCCCAGCATTTT. It is translated as CASSLGADQPQHF.

This clonotype was counted a few times. This chain links TRBV2 with TRBJ2-1, with 9 bases matching TRBD2. The CDR3 is 15 amino acids. V shed 8 bases and J 7 bases; nucleotides not matched to a gene: 12. Germline-derived CDR1 and CDR2 are SNHLY and FYNNEI. The chain's CDR3 is CASGSGTSFGNEQFF. CDR3 sequence (DNA): TGTGCCAGCGGATCCGGGACTAGCTTCGGGAATGAGCAGTTCTTC.

This clonotype was counted many times. As DNA, the CDR3 is TGTGCCAGCAGCTTAGTGCGGGGGCCAAGAGAGACCCAGTACTTC. This translates into CASSLVRGPRETQYF. J is TRBJ2-5 and V is TRBV7-9; D perhaps matches TRBD2 (7 bases). Trimming cost V 1 base and J 4 bases, with 13 bases left between them. The length of the CDR3 is 15 residues. The V gene's germline CDR1 is SEHNR and CDR2 FQNEAQ (reference sequence). Together with reference TRBV7-9 and TRBJ2-5, the CDR3 gives the full variable domain: DTGVSQNPRHKITKRGQNVTFRCDPISEHNRLYWYRQTLGQGPEFLTYFQNEAQLEKSRLLSDRFSAERPKGSFSTLEIQRTEQGDSAMYLCASSLVRGPRETQYFGPGTRLLVL.

Many counts were recorded for this clonotype. V usage is TRBV2 and J usage is TRBJ2-3, with D hard to call. Germline V CDR1 and CDR2: SNHLY, FYNNEI. This CDR3 region has 15 residues. V gave up 0 bases and J gave up 5 bases, with 12 bases separating them. CDR3 amino acids: CASSEALPGQDTQYF. The CDR3 coding sequence is TGTGCCAGCAGTGAAGCTCTTCCTGGGCAAGATACGCAGTATTTT.

The table lists this clonotype with many counts. The V and J genes are TRBV6-5 and TRBJ1-1; D is unclear. Per germline, CDR1 MNHEY and CDR2 SVGAGI. This CDR3 comprises 15 residues. V shed 4 bases and J shed 3 bases, with 15 bases lying between them. This CDR3 is CASSSLGLLDTEAFF. For the CDR3, the DNA is TGTGCCAGCAGTTCCCTTGGGTTGTTAGACACTGAAGCTTTCTTT.

This clonotype was seen a few times. The V and J genes are TRBV10-3 and TRBJ1-5; D possibly corresponds to TRBD1 (6 bases). Looked up from germline, CDR1 is ENHRY and CDR2 is SYGVKD. V was shortened by 4 bases and J by 5 bases, with 15 bases between the two germline ends. CDR3 length: 15 amino acids. The CDR3, as DNA: TGTGCCATCAGTGGAGGAGGGGGACGGGATCAGCCCCAGCATTTT. This encodes CAISGGGGRDQPQHF.

This clonotype was seen a handful of times. The chain links TRBV5-1 to TRBJ1-2; 8 bases map to TRBD1. Germline V lookup: CDR1 SGHRS, CDR2 YFSETQ. The length of the CDR3 is 14 residues. V was clipped by 5 bases and J by 4 bases; unmatched bases: 7. CDR3 region: CASRTGTGVYGYTF. As DNA, the CDR3 is TGCGCCAGCAGAACCGGGACAGGAGTCTATGGCTACACCTTC.

This clonotype was picked up many times. V usage is TRBV7-6 and J usage is TRBJ2-1; D is perhaps TRBD2 (6 bases). Germline V CDR1 and CDR2: SGHVS, FNYEAQ. CDR3 length equals 15 residues. V was shortened by 0 bases and J by 0 bases, with 6 bases between the two germline ends. CDR3 nucleotide sequence: TGTGCCAGCAGCTTAGCCGGGAGCTCCTACAATGAGCAGTTCTTC. Its protein product is CASSLAGSSYNEQFF.

Ten or more counts support this clonotype. The chain uses TRBV10-3 and TRBJ2-7; possibly TRBD2 for D (5 bases). Germline V gives CDR1 ENHRY, CDR2 SYGVKD. Trimming removed 6 bases from V and 2 bases from J, with 8 bases in between. The CDR3 totals 12 residues. The CDR3 loop reads CAISDGTYEQYF. The CDR3 region has the DNA TGTGCCATCAGCGACGGGACCTACGAGCAGTACTTC.

This clonotype was seen repeatedly, ten times or more. The chain uses TRBV27 and TRBJ1-1; D is perhaps TRBD1 (5 bases). V was trimmed by 5 bases and J by 4 bases, leaving 11 bases between them. The CDR3 is 13 amino acids. Germline CDR1 MNHEY, CDR2 SMNVEV (reference sequence). In DNA, the CDR3 is TGTGCCAGCAGTGTCTCAGGGCGCACTGAAGCTTTCTTT. It is translated as CASSVSGRTEAFF.

This clonotype has ten or more counts. The junction differs from germline at one of its ends, possibly a read error. The chain joins TRBV6-1 to TRBJ2-4; D is possibly TRBD1 (6 bases). This CDR3 is 13 amino acids long. The germline V gene has CDR1 MNHNS and CDR2 SASEGT. The CDR3 sequence: CASSEVYGTRAHF. The CDR3 nucleotides read TGTGCCAGCAGTGAAGTTTACGGGACAAGGGCACACTTC.

In its sample, this clonotype was seen a few times. This chain connects TRBV5-4 to TRBJ2-1; a weak D match, TRBD1 (5 bases). Trimming stripped 1 base from V and 13 bases from J, with 15 bases between. Germline values: CDR1 SGHNT, CDR2 YYREEE (reference sequence). The CDR3 extends over 13 amino acids. Written as DNA, the CDR3 is TGTGCCAGCAGCTTGCCGGACACCCACGATCAGTTCTTC. This gives the protein CASSLPDTHDQFF.

This chain uses TRBV6-6 with TRBJ1-2; maybe TRBD1 (6 bases). V was pared by 4 bases and J by 4 bases, with 13 bases between. The CDR3 runs 14 residues. Germline-derived CDR1 and CDR2 are MNHNY and SVGAGI (reference sequence). The CDR3, as DNA: TGTGCCAGCAGTTTGATGACAGGCGCCTATGGCTACACCTTC. It codes for CASSLMTGAYGYTF.

Only a few counts were recorded for this clonotype. The chain is built from TRBV7-9 and TRBJ2-1, with TRBD1 as a possible D gene (5 bases). CDR1 is SEHNR and CDR2 is FQNEAQ in the germline V gene (reference sequence). The CDR3 runs 15 residues. V dropped 2 bases and J dropped 5 bases, with 13 bases sitting between them. CDR3 amino acids: CASSLWQGINNEQFF. CDR3 DNA: TGTGCCAGCAGCTTATGGCAGGGAATCAACAATGAGCAGTTCTTC.

V usage is TRBV6-1 and J usage is TRBJ2-3; D might be TRBD2 (6 bases). The CDR3 is 16 amino acids. CDR1 is MNHNS and CDR2 is SASEGT in the germline V gene. The V and J ends lost 1 base and 8 bases respectively, with 19 bases between them. CDR3 in DNA: TGTGCCAGCAGTGAAGGGTTTAGCGGATCGCGGAGTACGCAGTATTTT. Translating gives CASSEGFSGSRSTQYF.